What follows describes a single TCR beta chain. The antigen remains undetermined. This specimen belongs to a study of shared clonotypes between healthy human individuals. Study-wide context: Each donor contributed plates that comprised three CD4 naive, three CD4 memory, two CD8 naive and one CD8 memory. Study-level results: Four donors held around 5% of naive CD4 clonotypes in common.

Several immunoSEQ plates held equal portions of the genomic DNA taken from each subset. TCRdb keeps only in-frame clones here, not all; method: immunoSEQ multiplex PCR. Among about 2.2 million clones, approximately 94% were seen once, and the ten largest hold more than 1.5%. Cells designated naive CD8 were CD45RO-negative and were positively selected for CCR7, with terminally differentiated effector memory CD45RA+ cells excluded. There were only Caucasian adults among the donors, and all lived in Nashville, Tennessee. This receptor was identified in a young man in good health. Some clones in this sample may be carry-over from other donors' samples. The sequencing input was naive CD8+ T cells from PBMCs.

CDR3 protein: CSTGVFGGWETQYF. CDR3 in DNA: TGCAGCACGGGGGTCTTCGGAGGGTGGGAGACCCAGTACTTC. This sequence joins TRBV29-1 and TRBJ2-5; tentative D call: TRBD2 (6 bases). The CDR3 spans 14 residues. V lost 8 bases, J lost 5 bases, and 21 bases lay in between. Germline values: CDR1 SQVTM, CDR2 ANQGSEA.